These T cell receptor beta chains were read from a single sample in a study of T cell responses to AZD1222 COVID-19 vaccine. Repertoires were generated with immunoSEQ multiplex PCR, while TCRdb's copy carries only in-frame clones and drops some. The sample comprises some 70,000 clones, about four fifths of which are singletons, and roughly 9.8% rests with the top ten. The sequences come from peripheral blood, collected on day 0 of AZD1222 vaccination. Source of these receptors: an adult in good health. The CDR3 runs from the conserved cysteine through the conserved F or W. D genes are given only for firm matches. The size entry is marked missing in some rows and otherwise reads once, few, many or a size class.

TRBJ2-4 | 13 | TRBV7-9 | TRBD1 | NA | CASSFQGANIQYF | TGTGCCAGCAGCTTCCAGGGGGCGAACATTCAGTACTTC
TRBJ1-4 | 13 | TRBV6-5 | NA | NA | CASSFATNEKLFF | TGTGCCAGCTCTTTTGCAACTAATGAAAAACTGTTTTTT
TRBJ1-2 | 13 | TRBV6-5 | NA | once | CASRGGPGSGYTF | TGTGCCAGCAGAGGAGGGCCGGGGTCTGGCTACACCTTC
TRBJ2-6 | 16 | TRBV19 | NA | few | CASSRQVLSGANVLTF | TGTGCCAGTAGTCGACAGGTCCTCTCTGGGGCCAACGTCCTGACTTTC
TRBJ2-7 | 13 | TRBV2 | NA | NA | CASSVLVYYEQYF | TGTGCCAGCAGTGTCTTAGTTTACTACGAGCAGTACTTC
TRBJ1-3 | 14 | TRBV29-1 | TRBD1 | NA | CSVEDRDSGNTIYF | TGCAGCGTTGAGGACAGGGACTCTGGAAACACCATATATTTT
TRBJ1-1 | 14 | TRBV9 | NA | NA | CASSVDGEGTEAFF | TGTGCCAGCAGCGTAGACGGGGAGGGAACTGAAGCTTTCTTT
TRBJ1-2 | 14 | TRBV6-5 | TRBD1 | once | CASSPGTGRYGYTF | TGTGCCAGCAGCCCGGGGACAGGGCGGTATGGCTACACCTTC
TRBJ2-1 | 15 | TRBV4-3 | NA | NA | CASSLGVQTYNEQFF | TGCGCCAGCAGCCTGGGGGTCCAAACCTACAATGAGCAGTTCTTC
TRBJ2-1 | 17 | TRBV6-2/TRBV6-3 | TRBD1 | NA | CASSYSRGQGKRNEQFF | TGTGCCAGCAGTTACTCGAGGGGGCAGGGAAAGAGGAATGAGCAGTTCTTC
TRBJ1-4 | 15 | TRBV2 | TRBD1 | NA | CASRGGQGSPEKLFF | TGTGCCAGCAGGGGGGGACAGGGGTCCCCAGAAAAACTGTTTTTT
TRBJ2-1 | 15 | TRBV10-3 | TRBD2 | NA | CAIRSQRGGSDEQFF | TGTGCCATCAGGTCTCAGCGGGGGGGCAGCGATGAGCAGTTCTTC
TRBJ1-1 | 13 | TRBV2 | TRBD1 | NA | CASRDRENTEAFF | TGTGCCAGCAGGGACAGGGAGAACACTGAAGCTTTCTTT
TRBJ1-2 | 13 | TRBV29-1 | TRBD1 | NA | CSVVAQGDYGYTF | TGCAGCGTTGTGGCCCAGGGGGATTATGGCTACACCTTC
TRBJ1-4 | 15 | TRBV27 | NA | NA | CASSWGVRESGKLFF | TGTGCCAGCAGTTGGGGCGTGAGGGAGAGCGGAAAACTGTTTTTT
TRBJ1-2 | 13 | TRBV7-2 | NA | NA | CASSSSTGYGYTF | TGTGCCAGCAGCTCCTCGACTGGCTATGGCTACACCTTC
TRBJ2-2 | 17 | TRBV4-3 | TRBD2 | NA | CASSQWTSGDLPRELFF | TGCGCCAGCAGCCAATGGACTAGCGGGGACCTCCCCCGGGAGCTGTTTTTT
TRBJ1-5 | 16 | TRBV15 | NA | NA | CATSTPEGYSNQPQHF | TGTGCCACCAGCACTCCCGAGGGATATAGCAATCAGCCCCAGCATTTT
TRBJ1-2 | 14 | TRBV5-1 | NA | NA | CASSLAPQFYGYTF | TGCGCCAGCAGCTTGGCTCCCCAGTTTTATGGCTACACCTTC
TRBJ1-6 | 12 | TRBV28 | NA | NA | CASSHTDSPLHF | TGTGCCAGCAGCCATACTGATTCACCCCTCCACTTT
TRBJ2-1 | 16 | TRBV9 | TRBD1 | NA | CASSGPGTGGTHEQFF | TGTGCCAGCAGCGGCCCCGGGACAGGGGGGACCCATGAGCAGTTCTTC
TRBJ2-3 | 17 | TRBV5-1 | TRBD2 | NA | CASSSELAGGNTDTQYF | TGCGCCAGCAGCTCGGAACTAGCGGGGGGCAACACAGATACGCAGTATTTT
TRBJ1-2 | 13 | TRBV6-5 | NA | NA | CASFGTVNYGYTF | TGTGCCAGCTTTGGGACGGTCAACTATGGCTACACCTTC
TRBJ2-5 | 15 | TRBV5-6 | TRBD2 | NA | CASSFASGGGETQYF | TGTGCCAGCAGCTTTGCCAGCGGGGGGGGCGAGACCCAGTACTTC
TRBJ1-2 | 15 | TRBV19 | NA | NA | CASTTGFAPDYGYTF | TGTGCCAGTACTACAGGGTTCGCTCCTGACTATGGCTACACCTTC
TRBJ1-3 | 15 | TRBV7-9 | NA | NA | CASRPATGSGNTIYF | TGTGCCAGCAGACCTGCTACAGGGTCTGGAAACACCATATATTTT
TRBJ1-1 | 14 | TRBV11-3 | NA | NA | CASSLELKNTEAFF | TGTGCCAGCAGCTTAGAACTAAAGAACACTGAAGCTTTCTTT
TRBJ2-7 | 14 | TRBV6-5 | TRBD1 | NA | CASSYRDRVYEQYF | TGTGCCAGCAGCTACCGGGACAGGGTCTACGAGCAGTACTTC
TRBJ2-3 | 14 | TRBV7-3 | TRBD1 | NA | CASREQGASNTQYF | TGTGCCAGCCGGGAGCAGGGGGCCTCGAATACGCAGTATTTT
TRBJ2-6 | 18 | TRBV9 | NA | NA | CASSVDAGVFAGANVLTF | TGTGCCAGCAGCGTAGACGCAGGGGTGTTCGCTGGGGCCAACGTCCTGACTTTC
TRBJ1-4 | 16 | TRBV10-3 | NA | few | CAISESNPATNEKLFF | TGTGCCATCAGTGAGTCGAACCCCGCAACTAATGAAAAACTGTTTTTT
TRBJ2-5 | 13 | TRBV24-1 | TRBD2 | NA | CATSDGTRGTQYF | TGTGCCACCAGTGATGGGACTAGAGGGACCCAGTACTTC
TRBJ1-1 | 15 | TRBV4-1 | TRBD1 | NA | CASSQEGYRGTEAFF | TGCGCCAGCAGCCAAGAGGGTTACAGGGGCACTGAAGCTTTCTTT
TRBJ2-5 | 16 | TRBV10-1 | NA | few | CASSEFVGALQETQYF | TGCGCCAGCAGTGAGTTCGTAGGAGCATTACAAGAGACCCAGTACTTC
TRBJ2-3 | 18 | TRBV24-1 | TRBD2 | NA | CATSDPGLAGLVTDTQYF | TGTGCCACCAGTGATCCGGGACTAGCGGGGTTGGTCACAGATACGCAGTATTTT
TRBJ1-5 | 16 | TRBV19 | TRBD1 | NA | CASSIAGTGINQPQHF | TGTGCCAGTAGTATCGCGGGGACAGGGATTAATCAGCCCCAGCATTTT
TRBJ1-2 | 15 | TRBV30 | NA | NA | CAWSLRTAAPHGYTF | TGTGCCTGGAGTCTCAGGACAGCAGCCCCACATGGCTACACCTTC
TRBJ2-3 | 17 | TRBV1 | NA | NA | CTSSQDQRERVADTQYF | TGCACCAGCAGCCAAGATCAAAGGGAGCGGGTCGCAGATACGCAGTATTTT
TRBJ1-6 | 14 | TRBV5-4 | NA | NA | CASSSGSYNSPLHF | TGTGCCAGCAGTTCAGGGTCCTATAATTCACCCCTCCACTTT
TRBJ1-2 | 14 | TRBV28 | TRBD1 | NA | CASSPLRGRSGYTF | TGTGCCAGCAGTCCACTCAGGGGGCGGTCCGGCTACACCTTC